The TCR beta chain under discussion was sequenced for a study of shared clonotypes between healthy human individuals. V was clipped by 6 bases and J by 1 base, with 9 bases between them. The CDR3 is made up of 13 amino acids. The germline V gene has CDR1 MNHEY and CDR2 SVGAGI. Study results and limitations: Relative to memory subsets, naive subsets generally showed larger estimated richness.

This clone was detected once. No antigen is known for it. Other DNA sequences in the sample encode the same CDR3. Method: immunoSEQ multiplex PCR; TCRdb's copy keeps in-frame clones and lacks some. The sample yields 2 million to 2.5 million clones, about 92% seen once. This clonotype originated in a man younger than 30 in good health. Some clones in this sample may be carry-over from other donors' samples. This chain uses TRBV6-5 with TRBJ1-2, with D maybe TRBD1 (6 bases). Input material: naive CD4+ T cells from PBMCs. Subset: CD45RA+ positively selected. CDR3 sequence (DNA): TGTGCCAGCAGACAGGGTCTTAACTATGGCTACACCTTC. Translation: CASRQGLNYGYTF.